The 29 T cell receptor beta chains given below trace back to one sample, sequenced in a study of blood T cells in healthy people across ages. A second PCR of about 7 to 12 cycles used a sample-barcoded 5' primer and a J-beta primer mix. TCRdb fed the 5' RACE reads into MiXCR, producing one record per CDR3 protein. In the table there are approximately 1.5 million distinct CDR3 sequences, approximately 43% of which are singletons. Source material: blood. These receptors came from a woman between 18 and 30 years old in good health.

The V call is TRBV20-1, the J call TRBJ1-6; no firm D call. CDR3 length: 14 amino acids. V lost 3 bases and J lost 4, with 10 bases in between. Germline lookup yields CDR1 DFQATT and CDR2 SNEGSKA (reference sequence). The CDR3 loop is CSARAQLYNSPLHF. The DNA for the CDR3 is TGCAGTGCTAGGGCACAGCTATATAATTCACCCCTCCACTTT.

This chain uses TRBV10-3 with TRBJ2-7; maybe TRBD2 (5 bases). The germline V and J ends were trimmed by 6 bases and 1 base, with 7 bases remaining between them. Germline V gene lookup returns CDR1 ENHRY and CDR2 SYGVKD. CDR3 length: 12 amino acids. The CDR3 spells CAIRGASYEQYF. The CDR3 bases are TGTGCCATCAGGGGAGCATCCTACGAGCAGTACTTC.

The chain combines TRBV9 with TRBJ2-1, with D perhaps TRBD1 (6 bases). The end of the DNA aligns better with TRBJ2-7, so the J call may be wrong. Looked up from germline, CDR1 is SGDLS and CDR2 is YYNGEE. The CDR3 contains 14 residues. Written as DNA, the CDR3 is TGTGCCAGCAGCGGATCACAGGGCTCCAATGAGCAGTACTTC. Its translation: CASSGSQGSNEQYF.

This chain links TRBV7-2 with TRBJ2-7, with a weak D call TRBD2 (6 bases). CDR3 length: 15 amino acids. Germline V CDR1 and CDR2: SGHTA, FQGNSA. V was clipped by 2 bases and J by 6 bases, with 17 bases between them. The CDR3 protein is CASSLLGGYPPEQYF. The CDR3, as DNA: TGTGCCAGCAGCTTACTAGGAGGGTATCCTCCCGAGCAGTACTTC.

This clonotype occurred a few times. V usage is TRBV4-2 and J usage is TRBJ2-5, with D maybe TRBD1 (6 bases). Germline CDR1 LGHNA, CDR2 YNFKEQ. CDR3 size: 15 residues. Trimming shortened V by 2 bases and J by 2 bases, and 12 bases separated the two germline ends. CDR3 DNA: TGTGCCAGCAGCCAAACAGACAGGACTCAAGAGACCCAGTACTTC. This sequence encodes CASSQTDRTQETQYF.

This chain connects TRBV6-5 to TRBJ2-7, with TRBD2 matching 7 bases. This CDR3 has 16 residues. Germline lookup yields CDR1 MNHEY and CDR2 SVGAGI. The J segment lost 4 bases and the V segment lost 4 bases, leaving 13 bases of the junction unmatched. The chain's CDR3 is CASSFLAAGRMYEQYF. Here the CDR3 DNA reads TGTGCCAGCAGTTTTCTGGCAGCGGGGAGGATGTACGAGCAGTACTTC.

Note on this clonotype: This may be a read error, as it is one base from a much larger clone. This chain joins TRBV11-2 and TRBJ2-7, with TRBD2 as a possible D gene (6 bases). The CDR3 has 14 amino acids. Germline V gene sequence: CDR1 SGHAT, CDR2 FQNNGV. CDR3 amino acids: CAGSPDSGAYEQYF. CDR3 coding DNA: TGTGCCGGCAGCCCCGATAGCGGCGCCTACGAGCAGTACTTC.

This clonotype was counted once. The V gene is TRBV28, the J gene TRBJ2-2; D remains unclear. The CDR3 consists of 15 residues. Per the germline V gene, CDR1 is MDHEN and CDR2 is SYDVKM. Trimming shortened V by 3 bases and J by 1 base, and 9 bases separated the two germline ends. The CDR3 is CASSFGPMNTGELFF. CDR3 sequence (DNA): TGTGCCAGCAGTTTCGGACCGATGAACACCGGGGAGCTGTTTTTT.

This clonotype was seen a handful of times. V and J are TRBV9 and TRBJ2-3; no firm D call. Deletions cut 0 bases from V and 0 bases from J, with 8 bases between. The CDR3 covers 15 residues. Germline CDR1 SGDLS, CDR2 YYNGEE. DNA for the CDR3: TGTGCCAGCAGCGTAGGGTTATCTAGCACAGATACGCAGTATTTT. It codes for CASSVGLSSTDTQYF. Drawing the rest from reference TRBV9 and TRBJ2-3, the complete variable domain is DSGVTQTPKHLITATGQRVTLRCSPRSGDLSVYWYQQSLDQGLQFLIQYYNGEERAKGNILERFSAQQFPDLHSELNLSSLELGDSALYFCASSVGLSSTDTQYFGPGTRLTVL.

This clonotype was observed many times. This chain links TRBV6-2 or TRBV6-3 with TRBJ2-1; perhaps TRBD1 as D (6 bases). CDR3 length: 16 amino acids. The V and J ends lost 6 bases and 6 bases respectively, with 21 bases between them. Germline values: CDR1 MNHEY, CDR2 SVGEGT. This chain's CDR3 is CASRPDRSLTVNEQFF. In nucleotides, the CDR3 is TGTGCCAGCAGGCCCGACAGGTCTTTAACGGTCAATGAGCAGTTCTTC.

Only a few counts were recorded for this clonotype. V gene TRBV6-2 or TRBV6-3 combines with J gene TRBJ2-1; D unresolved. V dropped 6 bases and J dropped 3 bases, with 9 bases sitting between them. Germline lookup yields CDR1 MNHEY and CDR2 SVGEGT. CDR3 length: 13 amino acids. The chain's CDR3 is CASSQYFYNEQFF. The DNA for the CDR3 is TGTGCCAGCAGCCAGTACTTCTACAATGAGCAGTTCTTC.

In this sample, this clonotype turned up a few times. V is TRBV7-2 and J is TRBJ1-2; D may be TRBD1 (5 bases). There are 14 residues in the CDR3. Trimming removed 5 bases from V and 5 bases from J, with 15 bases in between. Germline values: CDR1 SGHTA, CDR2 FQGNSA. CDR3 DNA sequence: TGTGCCAGCAGCAGGGGAGGGGCGGGGTATGGCTACACCTTC. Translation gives CASSRGGAGYGYTF.

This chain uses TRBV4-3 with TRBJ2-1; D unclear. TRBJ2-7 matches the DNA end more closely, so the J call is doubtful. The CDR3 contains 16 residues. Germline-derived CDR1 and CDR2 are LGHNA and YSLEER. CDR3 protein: CASSPFGGRSYNEQYF. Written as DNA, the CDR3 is TGCGCCAGCAGTCCCTTTGGCGGCCGCTCCTACAATGAGCAGTACTTC.

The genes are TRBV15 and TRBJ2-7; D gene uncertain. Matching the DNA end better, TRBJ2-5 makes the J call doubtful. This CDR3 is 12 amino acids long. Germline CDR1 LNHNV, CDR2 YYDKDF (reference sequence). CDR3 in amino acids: CATSVRGETQYF. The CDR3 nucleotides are TGTGCCACCAGCGTACGTGGGGAGACCCAGTACTTC.

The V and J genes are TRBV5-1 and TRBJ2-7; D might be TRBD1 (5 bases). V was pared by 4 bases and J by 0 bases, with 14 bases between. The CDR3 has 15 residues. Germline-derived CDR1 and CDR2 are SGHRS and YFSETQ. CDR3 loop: CASSATGVHSYEQYF. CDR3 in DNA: TGCGCCAGCAGCGCCACAGGAGTTCACTCCTACGAGCAGTACTTC.

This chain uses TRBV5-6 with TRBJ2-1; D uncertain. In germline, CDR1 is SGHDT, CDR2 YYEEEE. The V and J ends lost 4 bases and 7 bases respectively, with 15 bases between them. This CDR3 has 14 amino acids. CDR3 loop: CASSRTRSRNEQFF. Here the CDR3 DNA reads TGTGCCAGCAGCCGGACCCGTTCGCGGAATGAGCAGTTCTTC.

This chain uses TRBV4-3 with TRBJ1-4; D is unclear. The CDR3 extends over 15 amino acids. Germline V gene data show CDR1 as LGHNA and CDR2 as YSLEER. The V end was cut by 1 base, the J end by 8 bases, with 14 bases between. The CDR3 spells CASSQVAGMVEKLFF. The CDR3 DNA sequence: TGCGCCAGCAGCCAAGTAGCCGGGATGGTGGAAAAACTGTTTTTT.

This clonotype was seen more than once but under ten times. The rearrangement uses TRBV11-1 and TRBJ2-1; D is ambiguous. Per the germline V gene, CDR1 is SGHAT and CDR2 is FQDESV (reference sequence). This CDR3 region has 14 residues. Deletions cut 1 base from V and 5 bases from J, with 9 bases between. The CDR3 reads CASSLGRQNNEQFF. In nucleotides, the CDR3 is TGTGCCAGCAGCTTAGGGCGCCAGAACAATGAGCAGTTCTTC.

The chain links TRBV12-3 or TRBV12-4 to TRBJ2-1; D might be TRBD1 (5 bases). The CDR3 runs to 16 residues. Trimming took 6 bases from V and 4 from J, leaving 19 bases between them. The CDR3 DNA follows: TGTGCCAGCAGCCTTCCCCTTTTTTACAGGTACAATGAGCAGTTCTTC. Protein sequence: CASSLPLFYRYNEQFF.

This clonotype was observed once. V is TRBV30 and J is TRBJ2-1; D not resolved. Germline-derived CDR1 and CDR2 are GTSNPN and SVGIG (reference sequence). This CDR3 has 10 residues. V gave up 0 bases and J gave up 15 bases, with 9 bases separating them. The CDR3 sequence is CAWSVATLFF. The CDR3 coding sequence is TGTGCCTGGAGTGTAGCGACTTTGTTCTTC.

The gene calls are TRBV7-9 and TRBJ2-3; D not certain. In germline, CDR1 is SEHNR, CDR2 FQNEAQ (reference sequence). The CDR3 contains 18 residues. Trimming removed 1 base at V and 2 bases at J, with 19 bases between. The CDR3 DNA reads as TGTGCCAGCAGCTTAGTTAAGGTGACAAATTTCCACACAGATACGCAGTATTTT. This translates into CASSLVKVTNFHTDTQYF. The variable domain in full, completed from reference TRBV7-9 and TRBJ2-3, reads DTGVSQNPRHKITKRGQNVTFRCDPISEHNRLYWYRQTLGQGPEFLTYFQNEAQLEKSRLLSDRFSAERPKGSFSTLEIQRTEQGDSAMYLCASSLVKVTNFHTDTQYFGPGTRLTVL.

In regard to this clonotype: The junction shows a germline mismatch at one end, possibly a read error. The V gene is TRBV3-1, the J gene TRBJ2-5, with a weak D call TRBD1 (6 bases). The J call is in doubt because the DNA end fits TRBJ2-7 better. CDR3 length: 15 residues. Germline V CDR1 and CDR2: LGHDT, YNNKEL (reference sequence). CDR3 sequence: CVSSRIRGPTHEQYF. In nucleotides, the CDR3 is TGTGTCAGCAGCCGGATCAGGGGACCGACCCACGAGCAGTACTTC.

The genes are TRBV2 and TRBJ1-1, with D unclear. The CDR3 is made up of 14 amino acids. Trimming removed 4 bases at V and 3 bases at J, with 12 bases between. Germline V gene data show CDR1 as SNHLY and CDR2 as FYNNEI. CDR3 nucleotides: TGTGCCAGCAGTGTAGCCCAGGCTGACACTGAAGCTTTCTTT. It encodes CASSVAQADTEAFF.

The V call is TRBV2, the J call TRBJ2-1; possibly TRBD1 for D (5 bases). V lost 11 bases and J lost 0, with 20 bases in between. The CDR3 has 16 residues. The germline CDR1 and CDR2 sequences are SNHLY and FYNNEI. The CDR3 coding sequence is TGTGCCGGCACCACCAGGGAACTCTACTCCTACAATGAGCAGTTCTTC. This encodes CAGTTRELYSYNEQFF.

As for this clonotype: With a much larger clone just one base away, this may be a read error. CDR3 region: CSVVGREGSSYNEQYF. The DNA of the CDR3 is TGCAGCGTTGTAGGTCGGGAGGGAAGCTCCTACAATGAGCAGTACTTC. This chain connects TRBV29-1 to TRBJ2-1, with 8 bases identical to TRBD2. The end of the DNA is better explained by TRBJ2-7, so the J call may be wrong. The CDR3 is 16 amino acids. Germline CDR1 SQVTM, CDR2 ANQGSEA.

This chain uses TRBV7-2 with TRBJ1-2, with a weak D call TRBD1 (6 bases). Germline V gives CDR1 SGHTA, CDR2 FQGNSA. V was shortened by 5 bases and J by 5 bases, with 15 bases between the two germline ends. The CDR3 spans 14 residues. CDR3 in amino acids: CASSPAGTRYGYTF. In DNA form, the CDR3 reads TGTGCCAGCAGCCCCGCCGGGACACGTTATGGCTACACCTTC.

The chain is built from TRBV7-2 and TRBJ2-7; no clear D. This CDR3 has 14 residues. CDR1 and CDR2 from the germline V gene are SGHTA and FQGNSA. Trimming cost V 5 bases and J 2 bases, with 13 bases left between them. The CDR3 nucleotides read TGTGCCAGCAGCCAAGAGGCTATCGCCTACGAGCAGTACTTC. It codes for CASSQEAIAYEQYF.

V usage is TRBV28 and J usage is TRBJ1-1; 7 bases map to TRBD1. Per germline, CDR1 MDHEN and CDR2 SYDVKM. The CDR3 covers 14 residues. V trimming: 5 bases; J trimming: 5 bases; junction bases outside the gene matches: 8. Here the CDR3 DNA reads TGTGCCAGCAGTCCGACAGGGTTAAGGACTGAAGCTTTCTTT. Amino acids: CASSPTGLRTEAFF.

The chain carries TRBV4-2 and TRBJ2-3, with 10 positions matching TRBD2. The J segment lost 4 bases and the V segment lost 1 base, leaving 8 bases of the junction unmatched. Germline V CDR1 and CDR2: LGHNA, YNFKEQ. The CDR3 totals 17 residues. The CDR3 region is CASSQALAGVGADTQYF. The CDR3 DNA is TGTGCCAGCAGCCAAGCCCTAGCGGGAGTCGGCGCAGATACGCAGTATTTT.